This TCR beta chain was recovered during a study of cytomegalovirus exposure and HLA in healthy donors. The wider study: Inside one of the first data releases sat some 85 million unique TCRs taken from HLA-typed donors.

About this clone itself: Its antigen is as yet unknown.

The germline V gene has CDR1 SGHAT and CDR2 FQNNGV. The CDR3 is 12 residues long. Findings and limits, study-wide: Earlier analysis yielded a pattern in which most TCR beta V segments were productive about 87% or about 30% of the time. V segments that were indistinguishable, TRBV6-2 and TRBV6-3 among them, were omitted from analysis. When analyzed later, a missense DCLRE1C variant was found to be linked to TCR beta V- and J-gene trimming.

The PCR had 60 Vbeta and 13 Jbeta primers. The assay was immunoSEQ multiplex PCR, and TCRdb's table has in-frame clones only and misses some. This listing includes some 39,000 clones. The TCR comes from a woman between 25 and 40 years old in good health and CMV-seropositive. Sample: PBMCs. This rearrangement joins TRBV11-2 to TRBJ2-5; no clear D. The J call is doubtful: the DNA matches TRBJ2-7 better. CDR3: CASSLNPYEQYF. In nucleotides, the CDR3 is TGTGCCAGCAGCTTAAATCCCTACGAGCAGTACTTC.